A single T cell receptor (beta chain) is shown here with its context. This entry is derived from a study of blood T cell repertoires in COVID-19. Study in general: Acute and convalescent COVID-19 specimens originated in the United States, Italy and Spain. T cells, B-cell-depleted T cells, or PBMCs provided the cDNA or gDNA that served as material.

Some clones are missing from TCRdb's copy, which holds only in-frame ones; the method was immunoSEQ multiplex PCR. The sample holds approximately 150,000 clones, 70% to 90% seen once. CDR1 and CDR2 from the germline V gene are MGHRA and YSYEKL. This CDR3 is 16 amino acids long. V dropped 5 bases and J dropped 0 bases, with 11 bases sitting between them. The sample consisted of peripheral blood. This clonotype was obtained from a woman aged 60-70 years with acute or convalescent COVID-19. The genes are TRBV4-1 and TRBJ1-6; possible D gene TRBD1, 6 bases. As DNA, the CDR3 is TGCGCCAGCAGCTCCCAGGGGAGCTCCTATAATTCACCCCTCCACTTT. Residues: CASSSQGSSYNSPLHF.